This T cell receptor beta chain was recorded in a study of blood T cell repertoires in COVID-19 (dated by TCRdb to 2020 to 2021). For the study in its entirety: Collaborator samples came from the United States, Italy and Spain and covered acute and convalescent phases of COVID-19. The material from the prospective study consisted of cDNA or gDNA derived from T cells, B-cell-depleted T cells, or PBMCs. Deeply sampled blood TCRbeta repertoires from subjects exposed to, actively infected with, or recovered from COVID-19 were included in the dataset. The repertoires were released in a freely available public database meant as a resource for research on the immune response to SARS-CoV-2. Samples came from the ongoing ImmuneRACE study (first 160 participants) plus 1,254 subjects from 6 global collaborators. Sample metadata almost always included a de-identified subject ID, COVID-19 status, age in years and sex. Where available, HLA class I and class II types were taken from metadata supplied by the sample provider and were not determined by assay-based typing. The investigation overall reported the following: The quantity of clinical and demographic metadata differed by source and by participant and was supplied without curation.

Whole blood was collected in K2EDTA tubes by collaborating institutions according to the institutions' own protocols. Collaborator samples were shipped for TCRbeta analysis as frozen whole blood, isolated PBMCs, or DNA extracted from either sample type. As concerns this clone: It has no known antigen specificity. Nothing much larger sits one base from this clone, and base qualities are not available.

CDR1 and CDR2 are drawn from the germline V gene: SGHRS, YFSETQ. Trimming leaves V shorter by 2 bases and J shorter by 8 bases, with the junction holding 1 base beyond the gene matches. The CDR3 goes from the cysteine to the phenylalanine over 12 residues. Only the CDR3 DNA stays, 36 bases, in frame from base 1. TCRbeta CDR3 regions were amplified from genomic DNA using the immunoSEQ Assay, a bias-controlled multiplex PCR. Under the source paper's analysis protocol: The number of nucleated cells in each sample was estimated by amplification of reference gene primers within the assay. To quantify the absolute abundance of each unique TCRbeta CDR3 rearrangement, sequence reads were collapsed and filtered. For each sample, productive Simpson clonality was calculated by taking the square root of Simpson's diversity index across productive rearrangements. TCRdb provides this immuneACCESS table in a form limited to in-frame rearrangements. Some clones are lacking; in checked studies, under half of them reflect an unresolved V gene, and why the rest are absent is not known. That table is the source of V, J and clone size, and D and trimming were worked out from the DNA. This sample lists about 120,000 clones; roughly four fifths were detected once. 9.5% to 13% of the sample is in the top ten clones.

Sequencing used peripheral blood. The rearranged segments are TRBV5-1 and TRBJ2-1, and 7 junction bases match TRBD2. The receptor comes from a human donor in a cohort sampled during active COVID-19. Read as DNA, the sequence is TGCGCCAGCAGCTTCCGGGGGGATGAGCAGTTCTTC. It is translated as CASSFRGDEQFF.